This T cell receptor beta chain was recorded in a study of human T cells and chemical hapten exposure. Points from the study as a whole: The study found expanded TCRs formed significantly more large CDR3 similarity clusters than controls.

This clonotype appeared many times. Its antigen is undetermined. MiXCR, applied by TCRdb to the RACE reads, yields one record per CDR3 protein. Counted here are 95,000 to 100,000 distinct CDR3 sequences, 9.5% to 15% occurring once; the ten biggest clones make up 2.1%. The length of the CDR3 is 14 residues. V was trimmed by 5 bases and J by 1 base, leaving 8 bases between them. The time point was: patch test 1, 2 weeks after DPC sensitization. The treatment was: therapeutic diphenylcyclopropenone sensitization with weekly scalp DPC. The TCR comes from a woman in her 40s with alopecia areata. Some clones in this sample may be carry-over from other donors' samples. Source: whole blood, taken in connection with sensitization to the hapten diphenylcyclopropenone (DPC). V gene TRBV12-3 or TRBV12-4 combines with J gene TRBJ2-2; D is unresolved. This chain's CDR3 is CASSLGWNTGELFF. The CDR3 coding sequence is TGTGCCAGCAGTCTAGGGTGGAACACCGGGGAGCTGTTTTTT.